Listed here are 15 T cell receptor beta chains from one sample, sequenced in a study of control samples from healthy donors and cancer patients. Clones were read by immunoSEQ multiplex PCR, and TCRdb kept only the in-frame ones, dropping some. The sample comprises 4,500 to 6,000 clones, roughly 81% of which are singletons, and 6% to 8.5% rests with the top ten. The sample comprised formalin-fixed, paraffin-embedded tissue. The receptor source for this set is a female donor with lung cancer.

This clone is a singleton in its sample. V usage is TRBV4-2 and J usage is TRBJ2-3; the D gene is possibly TRBD2 (6 bases). From germline, CDR1 is LGHNA and CDR2 YNFKEQ. The CDR3 loop spans 16 amino acids. V was pared by 0 bases and J by 4 bases, with 14 bases between. The CDR3 DNA follows: TGTGCCAGCAGCCAAGATCGTGGTAGCGGCCCAGATACGCAGTATTTT. Translated: CASSQDRGSGPDTQYF.

The J gene is TRBJ2-1, the V gene TRBV9; D possibly corresponds to TRBD2 (5 bases). The V gene's germline CDR1 is SGDLS and CDR2 YYNGEE. V was trimmed by 3 bases and J by 6 bases, leaving 19 bases between them. CDR3 size: 16 residues. Here the CDR3 reads CASSEDPSGIRNEQFF. The CDR3 DNA reads as TGTGCCAGCAGCGAGGACCCCTCGGGAATTCGCAATGAGCAGTTCTTC.

The rearrangement uses TRBV5-1 and TRBJ1-4; 9 bases align to TRBD1. Germline CDR1 SGHRS, CDR2 YFSETQ. With 3 bases clipped from V and 5 bases from J, the junction kept 2 bases outside the gene matches. CDR3 length: 14 amino acids. The CDR3 coding sequence is TGCGCCAGCAGCTCCGGGACAGGGAATGAAAAACTGTTTTTT. Translated, it gives CASSSGTGNEKLFF.

The chain couples TRBV6-6 to TRBJ2-6; 10 nucleotides agree with TRBD1. The CDR3 has 17 residues. Looked up from germline, CDR1 is MNHNY and CDR2 is SVGAGI (reference sequence). V lost 5 bases and J lost 4; bases outside the gene matches: 8. The CDR3 protein is CASSPRTGGYGANVLTF. The CDR3 DNA follows: TGTGCCAGCAGTCCCCGGACAGGGGGTTACGGGGCCAACGTCCTGACTTTC.

The chain employs TRBV7-9 and TRBJ2-3; D is unresolved. The germline gives CDR1 SEHNR, CDR2 FQNEAQ (reference sequence). V dropped 3 bases and J dropped 4 bases, with 14 bases sitting between them. The CDR3 runs 15 residues. The CDR3 is CASSFDGAWADTQYF. The CDR3 coding sequence is TGTGCCAGCAGCTTTGACGGCGCCTGGGCAGATACGCAGTATTTT.

V gene TRBV3-1 (or the pseudogene TRBV3-2) combines with J gene TRBJ1-2; D gene ambiguous. Germline CDR1 LGHDT, CDR2 YNNKEL (reference sequence). The CDR3 loop spans 12 amino acids. V was shortened by 3 bases and J by 8 bases, with 10 bases between the two germline ends. CDR3 in amino acids: CASSQPLGGYTF. Written as DNA, the CDR3 is TGTGCCAGCAGCCAGCCTTTGGGCGGCTACACCTTC.

A single count supports this clone. This chain uses TRBV28 with TRBJ2-5; TRBD2 might be the D (6 bases). Germline lookup yields CDR1 MDHEN and CDR2 SYDVKM. The CDR3 is 15 residues long. The ends were cut back, 2 bases at V and 4 bases at J, with 14 bases in the middle. CDR3 sequence (DNA): TGTGCCAGCAGTTTAATTTCCAACGGGAGAGAGACCCAGTACTTC. Amino acids: CASSLISNGRETQYF.

Here the CDR3 DNA reads TGTGCCTGGCGGAGGGGCGTGACGTACGAGCAGTACTTC. This encodes CAWRRGVTYEQYF. The gene calls are TRBV30 and TRBJ2-7; D is perhaps TRBD2 (6 bases). Germline V gives CDR1 GTSNPN, CDR2 SVGIG (reference sequence). The CDR3 runs to 13 residues. V was trimmed by 5 bases and J by 4 bases, leaving 15 bases between them.

This sequence joins TRBV3-1 (or the pseudogene TRBV3-2) and TRBJ2-3, with D maybe TRBD1 (6 bases). Germline V gene sequence: CDR1 LGHDT, CDR2 YNNKEL (reference sequence). Trimming left V 5 bases short and J 2 bases short, with 11 bases between. The CDR3 is made up of 14 amino acids. CDR3 amino acids: CASSDDRNTDTQYF. CDR3 bases: TGTGCCAGCAGCGATGACAGGAACACAGATACGCAGTATTTT.

Here the CDR3 DNA reads TGTGCCAGCATTCGGGGGAGGGGTGGTGAGACCCAGTACTTC. This codes for CASIRGRGGETQYF. The J gene is TRBJ2-5, the V gene TRBV2; 7 bases map to TRBD2. Germline values: CDR1 SNHLY, CDR2 FYNNEI. The junction had 10 bases not matched to a gene; V was cut back by 7 bases and J by 5 bases. The CDR3 sequence is 14 residues long.

The chain joins TRBV3-1 (or the pseudogene TRBV3-2) to TRBJ2-4, with D possibly being TRBD1 (6 bases). CDR3 length: 20 residues. CDR1 and CDR2 from the germline V gene are LGHDT and YNNKEL (reference sequence). V was clipped by 1 base and J by 2 bases, with 24 bases between them. The CDR3, as DNA: TGTGCCAGCAGCCAAGTTAACAGGGCCGGCAGTCATGGTACCAAAAACATTCAGTACTTC. It is translated as CASSQVNRAGSHGTKNIQYF.

The gene calls are TRBV5-1 and TRBJ1-5; no definite D call. The CDR3 length is 13 residues. Looked up from germline, CDR1 is SGHRS and CDR2 is YFSETQ. V was shortened by 3 bases and J by 7 bases, with 11 bases between the two germline ends. The CDR3 region is CASSSEGGQPQHF. The CDR3 DNA is TGCGCCAGCAGCTCTGAGGGAGGGCAGCCCCAGCATTTT.

V and J are TRBV28 and TRBJ1-1, with D possibly matching TRBD1 (5 bases). The CDR3 sequence is 11 residues long. The germline gives CDR1 MDHEN, CDR2 SYDVKM. The ends were cut back, 6 bases at V and 6 bases at J, with 8 bases in the middle. CDR3 protein: CASRGRPEAFF. CDR3 DNA: TGTGCCAGCAGGGGGCGGCCTGAAGCTTTCTTT.

The V and J genes are TRBV21-1 and TRBJ1-3; whether TRBD1, the table's D call, matches the DNA was not checked. TRBV21-1 is a pseudogene. The CDR3 is made up of 15 amino acids. DNA of the CDR3: TGTGCCAGCCGATCTAGGGGGCTCTCTGGAAACACCATATATTTT. This gives the protein CASRSRGLSGNTIYF.

A single count supports this clone. The chain recombines TRBV4-3 with TRBJ2-7; D perhaps matches TRBD1 (5 bases). The CDR3 has 15 amino acids. Germline values: CDR1 LGHNA, CDR2 YSLEER. Trimming left V 0 bases short and J 0 bases short, with 9 bases between. In DNA, the CDR3 is TGCGCCAGCAGCCAAGACCAGGGAATCTCCTACGAGCAGTACTTC. Translated: CASSQDQGISYEQYF.